Listed below are T cell receptor beta chains from one sample, sequenced in a study of T cell responses to AZD1222 COVID-19 vaccine. Clones were sequenced by immunoSEQ multiplex PCR, and TCRdb holds only the in-frame ones, with some missing. The data contain tens of thousands of clones, 80% to 90% of them singletons. Source: peripheral blood, taken on day 0 of AZD1222 vaccination. These receptors all stem from an adult in good health. The CDR3 runs from the conserved cysteine through the conserved F or W. Fields, in order: D gene, clone size, V gene, J gene, CDR3 DNA, CDR3 protein. A D gene is named only where the DNA matches it firmly. Size tells how often a clone was seen (once, few, many) or the class of an expanded clone, and some rows leave it out.

D gene: TRBD1; clone size: NA; V gene: TRBV10-3; J gene: TRBJ2-7; CDR3 DNA: TGTGCCATCAGTGAAAGGACAGGGGGCGTCTACGAGCAGTACTTC; CDR3 protein: CAISERTGGVYEQYF
D gene: TRBD1; clone size: NA; V gene: TRBV5-4; J gene: TRBJ2-7; CDR3 DNA: TGTGCCAGCAGCCCAAGCACAGGGGGCGCCTACGAGCAGTACTTC; CDR3 protein: CASSPSTGGAYEQYF
D gene: TRBD1; clone size: once; V gene: TRBV4-1; J gene: TRBJ2-4; CDR3 DNA: TGCGCCAGCAGCCTCCCCACAAAGGACAGGGAAAACATTCAGTACTTC; CDR3 protein: CASSLPTKDRENIQYF
D gene: NA; clone size: NA; V gene: TRBV15; J gene: TRBJ2-2; CDR3 DNA: TGTGCCACCAGCAGACTAAGAATTTTCACCGGGGGCACCGGGGAGCTGTTTTTT; CDR3 protein: CATSRLRIFTGGTGELFF
D gene: NA; clone size: NA; V gene: TRBV10-3; J gene: TRBJ2-4; CDR3 DNA: TGTGCCATCAGTGCAGGTGACGGGATGAGAGCCAAAAGCATTCAGTACTTC; CDR3 protein: CAISAGDGMRAKSIQYF
D gene: NA; clone size: NA; V gene: TRBV28; J gene: TRBJ2-3; CDR3 DNA: TGTGCCAGCAGTTTAGCCCGGGCGGGGACAGATACGCAGTATTTT; CDR3 protein: CASSLARAGTDTQYF
D gene: NA; clone size: NA; V gene: TRBV27; J gene: TRBJ1-1; CDR3 DNA: TGTGCCAGCAGTTTCGCACCGAACACTGAAGCTTTCTTT; CDR3 protein: CASSFAPNTEAFF
D gene: NA; clone size: NA; V gene: TRBV7-3; J gene: TRBJ2-5; CDR3 DNA: TGTGCCAGCAGCTTAAACGGTGGGACCCAGTACTTC; CDR3 protein: CASSLNGGTQYF
D gene: NA; clone size: NA; V gene: TRBV30; J gene: TRBJ2-5; CDR3 DNA: TGTGCCTGGAGTGTCTTAAGGGAGACCCAGTACTTC; CDR3 protein: CAWSVLRETQYF
D gene: NA; clone size: NA; V gene: TRBV6-2/TRBV6-3; J gene: TRBJ2-3; CDR3 DNA: TGTGCCAGCAGCGACCCCGGGACGGCCACTAGCACAGATACGCAGTATTTT; CDR3 protein: CASSDPGTATSTDTQYF
D gene: NA; clone size: NA; V gene: TRBV7-8; J gene: TRBJ2-3; CDR3 DNA: TGTGCCAGCAGCTTAGTGGGCGGGGACGTTGATACGCAGTATTTT; CDR3 protein: CASSLVGGDVDTQYF
D gene: NA; clone size: NA; V gene: TRBV6-5; J gene: TRBJ1-3; CDR3 DNA: TGTGCCAGCAGTTACCCAGGGTCTAAAGGAAACACCATATATTTT; CDR3 protein: CASSYPGSKGNTIYF
D gene: NA; clone size: NA; V gene: TRBV11-2; J gene: TRBJ2-5; CDR3 DNA: TGTGCCAGCAGCTTAGTAACCGAGACCCAGTACTTC; CDR3 protein: CASSLVTETQYF
D gene: NA; clone size: NA; V gene: TRBV6-5; J gene: TRBJ2-1; CDR3 DNA: TGTGCCAGCAGTTACTATCGACAGCACTACAATGAGCAGTTCTTC; CDR3 protein: CASSYYRQHYNEQFF
D gene: NA; clone size: NA; V gene: TRBV10-3; J gene: TRBJ1-4; CDR3 DNA: TGTGCCATCAGTGAGGCAGGGGCAGCAACTAATGAAAAACTGTTTTTT; CDR3 protein: CAISEAGAATNEKLFF
D gene: TRBD2; clone size: NA; V gene: TRBV30; J gene: TRBJ2-1; CDR3 DNA: TGTGCCTGGAGTGTAGCGGGAAATGAGCAGTTCTTC; CDR3 protein: CAWSVAGNEQFF
D gene: NA; clone size: NA; V gene: TRBV6-5; J gene: TRBJ1-2; CDR3 DNA: TGTGCCAGCAGAACAGGGTCCCATGGCTACACCTTC; CDR3 protein: CASRTGSHGYTF
D gene: NA; clone size: NA; V gene: TRBV11-2; J gene: TRBJ2-7; CDR3 DNA: TGTGCCAGCAGCCCCCTGGGGACTTTCTCCTACGAGCAGTACTTC; CDR3 protein: CASSPLGTFSYEQYF
D gene: TRBD2; clone size: NA; V gene: TRBV5-4; J gene: TRBJ2-1; CDR3 DNA: TGTGCCAGCAGCTTGGCCGGGGGGGGCGGCAATGAGCAGTTCTTC; CDR3 protein: CASSLAGGGGNEQFF
D gene: TRBD1; clone size: NA; V gene: TRBV4-2; J gene: TRBJ2-5; CDR3 DNA: TGTGCCAGCAGCCAAGCCGGGACAGGGGGCGGAGAGACCCAGTACTTC; CDR3 protein: CASSQAGTGGGETQYF
D gene: NA; clone size: NA; V gene: TRBV28; J gene: TRBJ2-1; CDR3 DNA: TGTGCCAGCAGGAGCTCCTACAATGAGCAGTTCTTC; CDR3 protein: CASRSSYNEQFF
D gene: TRBD1; clone size: NA; V gene: TRBV7-9; J gene: TRBJ1-2; CDR3 DNA: TGTGCCAGCAGCTCAACCACAACAGGGGGAGGATTCTACGGCTACACCTTC; CDR3 protein: CASSSTTTGGGFYGYTF
D gene: NA; clone size: NA; V gene: TRBV3-1/TRBV3-2; J gene: TRBJ1-1; CDR3 DNA: TGTGCCAGCAGCCAAGTCTCTACGCGCACGAACACTGAAGCTTTCTTT; CDR3 protein: CASSQVSTRTNTEAFF
D gene: TRBD2; clone size: once; V gene: TRBV6-4; J gene: TRBJ2-5; CDR3 DNA: TGTGCCAGCCGGAGGGCTAGCGGGAGGTGGGCATCTTCTAGAGAGACCCAGTACTTC; CDR3 protein: CASRRASGRWASSRETQYF
D gene: TRBD1; clone size: once; V gene: TRBV4-1; J gene: TRBJ2-5; CDR3 DNA: TGCGCCAGCAGCCAAACACAGGGGTTGGGGGAGACCCAGTACTTC; CDR3 protein: CASSQTQGLGETQYF
D gene: NA; clone size: NA; V gene: TRBV4-3; J gene: TRBJ2-2; CDR3 DNA: TGCGCCAGCCGTACGGGACAGGGATTAGCGGGAAACACCGGGGAGCTGTTTTTT; CDR3 protein: CASRTGQGLAGNTGELFF
D gene: NA; clone size: once; V gene: TRBV4-2; J gene: TRBJ2-1; CDR3 DNA: TGTGCCAGCAGCCAAGATGAGCAGAGCTCCTACAATGAGCAGTTCTTC; CDR3 protein: CASSQDEQSSYNEQFF
D gene: NA; clone size: NA; V gene: TRBV7-2; J gene: TRBJ1-3; CDR3 DNA: TGTGCCAGCAGCGCCCTCCTGACAGTGAACACCATATATTTT; CDR3 protein: CASSALLTVNTIYF
D gene: NA; clone size: NA; V gene: TRBV7-3; J gene: TRBJ1-1; CDR3 DNA: TGTGCCAGCAGCTCAAATCCGGGACGGGCATTTGAAGCTTTCTTT; CDR3 protein: CASSSNPGRAFEAFF
D gene: NA; clone size: NA; V gene: TRBV6-5; J gene: TRBJ2-3; CDR3 DNA: TGTGCCAGCAGTTACATAGATACGCAGTATTTT; CDR3 protein: CASSYIDTQYF
D gene: NA; clone size: NA; V gene: TRBV6-4; J gene: TRBJ1-6; CDR3 DNA: TGTGCCAGCAGTGCTGAGGGGGGAGGGAGTTCACCCCTCCACTTT; CDR3 protein: CASSAEGGGSSPLHF
D gene: NA; clone size: NA; V gene: TRBV29-1; J gene: TRBJ1-5; CDR3 DNA: TGCAGCGTTGAAGATCCAACAGATAGCAATCAGCCCCAGCATTTT; CDR3 protein: CSVEDPTDSNQPQHF
D gene: TRBD2; clone size: NA; V gene: TRBV5-4; J gene: TRBJ2-7; CDR3 DNA: TGTGCCAGCAGCTTAGGACTAGCGGGACCCATCCACGAGCAGTACTTC; CDR3 protein: CASSLGLAGPIHEQYF
D gene: TRBD1; clone size: NA; V gene: TRBV2; J gene: TRBJ2-5; CDR3 DNA: TGTGCCAGCACCCGAACCGGGACAGGGTCAGAGACCCAGTACTTC; CDR3 protein: CASTRTGTGSETQYF
D gene: NA; clone size: NA; V gene: TRBV29-1; J gene: TRBJ1-1; CDR3 DNA: TGCAGCGTTGGGGGCGAAGGAGGCAGGGTGAACACTGAAGCTTTCTTT; CDR3 protein: CSVGGEGGRVNTEAFF
D gene: NA; clone size: NA; V gene: TRBV29-1; J gene: TRBJ1-3; CDR3 DNA: TGCAGCGTTGCGTACTCTGGAAACACCATATATTTT; CDR3 protein: CSVAYSGNTIYF
D gene: NA; clone size: NA; V gene: TRBV10-3; J gene: TRBJ2-2; CDR3 DNA: TGTGCCTCCCGGGCCTCGGAAGGTTACGGGGAGCTGTTTTTT; CDR3 protein: CASRASEGYGELFF
D gene: NA; clone size: once; V gene: TRBV5-6; J gene: TRBJ2-6; CDR3 DNA: TGTGCCAGCACCGTGACCAAGGGCTCTGGGGCCAACGTCCTGACTTTC; CDR3 protein: CASTVTKGSGANVLTF
D gene: TRBD1; clone size: NA; V gene: TRBV28; J gene: TRBJ2-3; CDR3 DNA: TGTGCCAGCCAAGGGACAGGGGTCACAGATACGCAGTATTTT; CDR3 protein: CASQGTGVTDTQYF
D gene: TRBD2; clone size: NA; V gene: TRBV5-6; J gene: TRBJ2-1; CDR3 DNA: TGTGCCAGCAGCTCAGCGGGAGATGAGCAGTTCTTC; CDR3 protein: CASSSAGDEQFF
D gene: TRBD1; clone size: NA; V gene: TRBV2; J gene: TRBJ1-4; CDR3 DNA: TGTGCCAGCAGCGATGGACAGGGTATCGGAAAACTGTTTTTT; CDR3 protein: CASSDGQGIGKLFF
D gene: NA; clone size: once; V gene: TRBV3-1/TRBV3-2; J gene: TRBJ1-1; CDR3 DNA: TGTGCCAGCAGCCAAGGTTGCAGGGACATCGCTGAAGCTTTCTTT; CDR3 protein: CASSQGCRDIAEAFF
D gene: TRBD2; clone size: NA; V gene: TRBV4-1; J gene: TRBJ2-7; CDR3 DNA: TGCGCCAGCAGCCAACTAGCGGGAGGGCCTATTTTCGAGCAGTACTTC; CDR3 protein: CASSQLAGGPIFEQYF
D gene: TRBD1; clone size: NA; V gene: TRBV18; J gene: TRBJ1-2; CDR3 DNA: TGTGCCAGCTCACCTCAAACCGGGACAGGGGTGACTGGCTACACCTTC; CDR3 protein: CASSPQTGTGVTGYTF
D gene: NA; clone size: NA; V gene: TRBV19; J gene: TRBJ2-7; CDR3 DNA: TGTGCCAGTAGTTCGGGACGAAATTACGAGCAGTACTTC; CDR3 protein: CASSSGRNYEQYF
D gene: NA; clone size: NA; V gene: TRBV20-1; J gene: TRBJ2-5; CDR3 DNA: TGCAGTGCTAGTACCAACAGCCAAGAGACCCAGTACTTC; CDR3 protein: CSASTNSQETQYF
D gene: NA; clone size: NA; V gene: TRBV28; J gene: TRBJ1-1; CDR3 DNA: TGTGCCAGCAGTTTATCGGCAGGGATGAACACTGAAGCTTTCTTT; CDR3 protein: CASSLSAGMNTEAFF
D gene: NA; clone size: NA; V gene: TRBV27; J gene: TRBJ1-5; CDR3 DNA: TGTGCCAGCAGTTTAGGCAGGGGTCAGCCCCAGCATTTT; CDR3 protein: CASSLGRGQPQHF
D gene: TRBD1; clone size: once; V gene: TRBV7-9; J gene: TRBJ1-5; CDR3 DNA: TGTGCCAGCAGCTACGGGACAGTACGCAATCAGCCCCAGCATTTT; CDR3 protein: CASSYGTVRNQPQHF
D gene: TRBD2; clone size: NA; V gene: TRBV15; J gene: TRBJ2-1; CDR3 DNA: TGTGCCACCAGCAGAGATCGGGCTAGCGGGTACAATGAGCAGTTCTTC; CDR3 protein: CATSRDRASGYNEQFF
D gene: TRBD1; clone size: NA; V gene: TRBV9; J gene: TRBJ2-1; CDR3 DNA: TGTGCCAGCAGCGTAGGACAGGGCCGGGAATACAATGAGCAGTTCTTC; CDR3 protein: CASSVGQGREYNEQFF